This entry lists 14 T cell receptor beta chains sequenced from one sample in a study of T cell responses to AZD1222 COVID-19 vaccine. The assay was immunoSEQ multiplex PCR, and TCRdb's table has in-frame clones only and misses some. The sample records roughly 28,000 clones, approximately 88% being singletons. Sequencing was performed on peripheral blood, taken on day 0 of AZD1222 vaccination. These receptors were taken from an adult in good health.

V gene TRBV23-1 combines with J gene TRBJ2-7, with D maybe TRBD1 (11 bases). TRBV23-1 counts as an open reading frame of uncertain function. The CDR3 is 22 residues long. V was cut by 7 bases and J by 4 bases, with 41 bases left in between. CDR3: CASTSRTGGPNTPSGRAYEQYF. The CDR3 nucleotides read TGCGCCAGCACCTCAAGGACAGGGGGCCCCAATACCCCCAGCGGGAGGGCATACGAGCAGTACTTC.

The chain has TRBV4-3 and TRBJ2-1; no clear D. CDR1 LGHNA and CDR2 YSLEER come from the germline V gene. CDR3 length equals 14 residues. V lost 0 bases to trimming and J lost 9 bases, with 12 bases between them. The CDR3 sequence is CASSQEGAESEQFF. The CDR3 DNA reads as TGCGCCAGCAGCCAAGAGGGCGCTGAGTCTGAGCAGTTCTTC.

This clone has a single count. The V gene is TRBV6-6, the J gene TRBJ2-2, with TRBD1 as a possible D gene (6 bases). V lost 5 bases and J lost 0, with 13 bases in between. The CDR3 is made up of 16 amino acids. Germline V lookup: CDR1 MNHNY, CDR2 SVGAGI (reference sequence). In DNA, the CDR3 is TGTGCCAGCAGTCGCCCGACAGGACCGAACACCGGGGAGCTGTTTTTT. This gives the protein CASSRPTGPNTGELFF.

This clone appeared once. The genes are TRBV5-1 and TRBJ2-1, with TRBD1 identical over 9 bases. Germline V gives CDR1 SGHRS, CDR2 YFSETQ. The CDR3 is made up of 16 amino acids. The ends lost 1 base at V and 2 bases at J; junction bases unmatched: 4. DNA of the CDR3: TGCGCCAGCAGCTTGTCCGGGACAGGGACCTACAATGAGCAGTTCTTC. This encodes CASSLSGTGTYNEQFF.

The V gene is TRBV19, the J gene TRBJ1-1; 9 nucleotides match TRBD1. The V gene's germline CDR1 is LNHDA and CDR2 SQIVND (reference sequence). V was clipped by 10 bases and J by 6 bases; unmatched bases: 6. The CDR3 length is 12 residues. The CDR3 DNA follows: TGTGCCACCGGGACAGGGTGGGCTGAAGCTTTCTTT. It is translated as CATGTGWAEAFF.

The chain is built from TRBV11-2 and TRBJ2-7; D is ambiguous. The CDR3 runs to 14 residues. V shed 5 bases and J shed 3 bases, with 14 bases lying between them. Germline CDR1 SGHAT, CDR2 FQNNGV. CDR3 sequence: CASSPYWTFYEQYF. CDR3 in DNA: TGTGCCAGCAGCCCATATTGGACCTTCTACGAGCAGTACTTC.

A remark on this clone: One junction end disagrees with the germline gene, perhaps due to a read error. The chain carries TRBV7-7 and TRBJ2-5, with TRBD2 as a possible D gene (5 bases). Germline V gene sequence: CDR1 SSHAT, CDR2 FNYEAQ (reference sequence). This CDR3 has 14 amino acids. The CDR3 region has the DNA TGTGCTAGCAGCTTAGGAGGTGACCAAGAGACCCAGTACTTC. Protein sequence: CASSLGGDQETQYF.

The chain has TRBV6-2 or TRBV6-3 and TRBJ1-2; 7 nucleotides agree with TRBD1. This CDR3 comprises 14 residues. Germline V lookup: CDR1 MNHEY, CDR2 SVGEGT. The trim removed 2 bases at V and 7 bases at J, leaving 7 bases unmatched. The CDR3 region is CASSYPDRAFGYTF. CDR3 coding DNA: TGTGCCAGCAGTTACCCAGACAGGGCTTTTGGCTACACCTTC.

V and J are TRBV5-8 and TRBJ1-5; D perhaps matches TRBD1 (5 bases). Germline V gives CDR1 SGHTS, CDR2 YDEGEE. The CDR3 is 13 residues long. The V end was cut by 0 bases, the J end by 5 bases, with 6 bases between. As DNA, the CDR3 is TGTGCCAGCAGCTTGGGACAGCATCAGCCCCAGCATTTT. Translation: CASSLGQHQPQHF.

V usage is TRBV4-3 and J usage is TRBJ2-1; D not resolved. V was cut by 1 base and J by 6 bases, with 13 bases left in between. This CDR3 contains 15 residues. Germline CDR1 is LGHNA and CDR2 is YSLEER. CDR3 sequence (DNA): TGCGCCAGCAGCCAAGGGACGCATCTTATCAATGAGCAGTTCTTC. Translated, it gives CASSQGTHLINEQFF.

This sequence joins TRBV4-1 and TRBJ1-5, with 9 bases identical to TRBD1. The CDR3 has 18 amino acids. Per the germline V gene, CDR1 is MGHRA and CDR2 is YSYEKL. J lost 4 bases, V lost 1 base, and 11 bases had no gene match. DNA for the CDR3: TGCGCCAGCAGCCAAGGGGTCCTAGGGACAGGGAGAAATCAGCCCCAGCATTTT. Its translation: CASSQGVLGTGRNQPQHF.

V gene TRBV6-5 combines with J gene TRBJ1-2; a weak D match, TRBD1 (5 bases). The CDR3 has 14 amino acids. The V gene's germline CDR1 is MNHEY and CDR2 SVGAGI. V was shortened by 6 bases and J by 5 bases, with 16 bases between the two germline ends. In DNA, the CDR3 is TGTGCCAGCAGCTACGACAGAGGATCGTATGGCTACACCTTC. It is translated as CASSYDRGSYGYTF.

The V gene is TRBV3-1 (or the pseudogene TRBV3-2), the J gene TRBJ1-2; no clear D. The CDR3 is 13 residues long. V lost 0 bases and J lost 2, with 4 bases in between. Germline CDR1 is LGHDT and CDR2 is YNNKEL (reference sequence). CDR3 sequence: CASSQEGNYGYTF. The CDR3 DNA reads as TGTGCCAGCAGCCAAGAGGGAAACTATGGCTACACCTTC.

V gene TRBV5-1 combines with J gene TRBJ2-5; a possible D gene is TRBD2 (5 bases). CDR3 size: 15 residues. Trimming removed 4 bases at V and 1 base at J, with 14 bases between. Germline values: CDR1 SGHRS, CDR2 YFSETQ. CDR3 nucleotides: TGCGCCAGCAGCCCTGGCGGGTGGGGCCAAGAGACCCAGTACTTC. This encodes CASSPGGWGQETQYF.